This T cell receptor (beta chain) was identified during a study of blood T cell repertoires in COVID-19. Turning to the study itself: Both acute and convalescent COVID-19 samples were obtained from the United States, Italy and Spain. In each case, the material was cDNA or gDNA derived from T cells, B-cell-depleted T cells, or PBMCs.

Libraries were prepared by immunoSEQ multiplex PCR; TCRdb keeps only in-frame clonotypes and omits some of them. Counted here are 110,000 or so clones, around 83% occurring once; the ten biggest clones make up roughly 5%. Seattle participants joined during active infection and were tracked over time. The sequencing input was peripheral blood. This clonotype originated in an older woman with COVID-19, enrolled during active disease.

CDR3 in DNA: TGTGCCAGCAGCTTAGGACTGCAAGAGACCCAGTACTTC. Translating gives CASSLGLQETQYF. The chain is built from TRBV7-3 and TRBJ2-5, with a weak D call TRBD2 (5 bases). The V gene lost 2 bases and the J gene lost 2 bases, with 6 bases spanning the gap. Germline V gene data show CDR1 as SGHTA and CDR2 as FQGTGA. The CDR3 has 13 amino acids.